The 8 T cell receptor beta chains given below trace back to one sample, sequenced in a study of long-term antiretroviral therapy in people with HIV. They ran version v3.0 of the immunoSEQ assay at survey level. Repertoires were generated with immunoSEQ multiplex PCR, while TCRdb's copy carries only in-frame clones and drops some. The data show about 27,000 clones, approximately 93% seen once. The sequencing used unsorted PBMCs, collected 7.6 years after starting antiretroviral therapy. The receptors were gathered from a middle-aged woman with HIV.

V usage is TRBV5-6 and J usage is TRBJ1-5; 7 positions match TRBD1. The V segment lost 4 bases and the J segment 0 bases; nucleotides outside the gene matches: 7. The CDR3 loop spans 16 amino acids. Germline loops: CDR1 SGHDT, CDR2 YYEEEE. CDR3 DNA: TGTGCCAGCAGCATCCGGGACAGATATAGCAATCAGCCCCAGCATTTT. This codes for CASSIRDRYSNQPQHF.

The chain is built from TRBV27 and TRBJ2-2; D possibly uses TRBD1 or TRBD2 (7 bases each). The V end was cut by 0 bases, the J end by 4 bases, with 12 bases between. The germline CDR1 and CDR2 sequences are MNHEY and SMNVEV (reference sequence). The CDR3 loop spans 16 amino acids. The CDR3 nucleotides are TGTGCCAGCAGTTTATCGCAGGGGGGGAGCACCGGGGAGCTGTTTTTT. Translated: CASSLSQGGSTGELFF.

This clone occurred once. This CDR3 reads CASSWGQVEETQYF. The CDR3 nucleotides read TGTGCCAGCAGCTGGGGACAGGTCGAAGAGACCCAGTACTTC. The V and J genes are TRBV5-4 and TRBJ2-5; the match to TRBD1 covers 8 bases. This CDR3 has 14 amino acids. Germline V gives CDR1 SGHNT, CDR2 YYREEE (reference sequence). After removal of 3 bases from V and 3 bases from J, the junction contained 4 bases not matched to a gene. The full variable domain, completed using reference TRBV5-4 and TRBJ2-5, is ETGVTQSPTHLIKTRGQQVTLRCSSQSGHNTVSWYQQALGQGPQFIFQYYREEENGRGNFPPRFSGLQFPNYSSELNVNALELDDSALYLCASSWGQVEETQYFGPGTRLLVL.

V gene TRBV18 combines with J gene TRBJ1-6; unclear D gene. Trimming removed 2 bases from V and 2 bases from J, with 7 bases in between. CDR3 length: 15 amino acids. Germline-derived CDR1 and CDR2 are KGHSH and LQKENI. Here the CDR3 DNA reads TGTGCCAGCTCACCATCAGTAACCTATAATTCACCCCTCCACTTT. This codes for CASSPSVTYNSPLHF.

This rearrangement joins TRBV5-6 to TRBJ2-7, with 11 bases fitting TRBD1. The CDR3 extends over 15 amino acids. After removal of 2 bases from V and 2 bases from J, the junction contained 3 bases not matched to a gene. Germline CDR1 SGHDT, CDR2 YYEEEE. The CDR3 bases are TGTGCCAGCAGCTTCCGGGACAGGGGGACCTACGAGCAGTACTTC. It encodes CASSFRDRGTYEQYF.

The chain recombines TRBV19 with TRBJ1-2; TRBD1 matches 8 bases. The CDR3 runs 14 residues. CDR1 and CDR2 (germline): LNHDA, SQIVND (reference sequence). With 7 bases clipped from V and 8 bases from J, the junction kept 12 bases outside the gene matches. This CDR3 reads CASNGAGGAWGYTF. CDR3 bases: TGTGCCAGTAACGGAGCAGGGGGCGCGTGGGGCTACACCTTC.

This sequence joins TRBV4-3 and TRBJ2-1; either TRBD1 or TRBD2 may fit D (5 bases each). Germline CDR1 reads LGHNA; CDR2 reads YSLEER. The CDR3 totals 15 residues. Trimming removed 3 bases at V and 5 bases at J, with 14 bases between. This CDR3 is CASSQGRTSHNEQFF. CDR3 in DNA: TGCGCCAGCAGCCAGGGACGGACAAGCCACAATGAGCAGTTCTTC.

This chain uses TRBV29-1 with TRBJ1-2, with a possible D match to TRBD1 (5 bases). Germline CDR1 is SQVTM and CDR2 is ANQGSEA. Trimming cost V 4 bases and J 5 bases, with 11 bases left between them. The CDR3 has 12 amino acids. For the CDR3, the DNA is TGCAGCGTTGGAAGCAGGGCTTATGGCTACACCTTC. Protein sequence: CSVGSRAYGYTF. Combining the CDR3 with reference TRBV29-1 and TRBJ1-2 gives the whole variable domain SAVISQKPSRDICQRGTSLTIQCQVDSQVTMMFWYRQQPGQSLTLIATANQGSEATYESGFVIDKFPISRPNLTFSTLTVSNMSPEDSSIYLCSVGSRAYGYTFGSGTRLTVV.